These T cell receptor beta chains were read from a single sample in a study of response to subunit inactivated influenza vaccine. TCRdb used MiXCR to reprocess the RT-PCR reads, holding one entry per CDR3 protein. The profile shows 700,000 to 800,000 distinct CDR3 sequences, around 18% of them singletons. The sequencing here drew on PBMCs from blood, taken around 5 days after vaccination. The receptors derive from a man aged 50 or older who received an inactivated influenza vaccine. Each CDR3 is given with its conserved first and last residue. The D gene is left open where the match is weak. The size entry is marked missing in some rows and otherwise reads once, few, many or a size class.

>few|TRBJ2-2|-|TRBV9
TGTGCCAGCAGCGCTCCCGGACGGTGGTCGACCGGCGGGGAGCTGTTTTTT
CASSAPGRWSTGGELFF
>few|TRBJ1-4|TRBD1|TRBV20-1
TGCTCAACTTCGAGCCGGACAGGGGCTGCTGAAAAACTGTTTTTT
CSTSSRTGAAEKLFF
>many|TRBJ2-5|-|TRBV12-3/TRBV12-4
TGTGCCAGCAATGCCCTTAGGGGGGAGACCCAGTACTTC
CASNALRGETQYF
>-|TRBJ1-2|-|TRBV20-1
TGCAGTGCTAGACCGGAAACAGGGTTCGGCTATGGCTACACCTTC
CSARPETGFGYGYTF
>many|TRBJ1-5|-|TRBV10-2
TGCGCCAGCAGGAAACAGGCTAGCAATCAGCCCCAGCATTTT
CASRKQASNQPQHF
>few|TRBJ1-6|-|TRBV4-1
TGCGCCAGCAGCACGATTAATTCACCCCTCCACTTT
CASSTINSPLHF
>-|TRBJ2-3|TRBD2|TRBV20-1
TGCAGTGCTGGTCCCCTCAGCGGGAGGCGCGAAGATACGCAGTATTTT
CSAGPLSGRREDTQYF
>-|TRBJ1-4|TRBD1|TRBV20-1
TGCAGTGCTAGAGTCGGGACAGGGGCTGAAAAACTGTTTTTT
CSARVGTGAEKLFF
>few|TRBJ2-7|-|TRBV7-2
TGTGCCAGCAGCTTAGGGCCGGGATTAAGCGAGCAGTACTTC
CASSLGPGLSEQYF
>many|TRBJ2-2|-|TRBV25-1
TGTGCCATCGGAACCGGGGAGCTGTTTTTT
CAIGTGELFF
>-|TRBJ2-1|TRBD1|TRBV15
TGTGCCACCAGCAGAGCAGGGACAGGGGGCGCCTTAGGTGAGCAGTTCTTC
CATSRAGTGGALGEQFF
>few|TRBJ2-7|-|TRBV21-1
TGTGCCAGCAGCAAATTAAGACTAGAGGTTGACGAGCAGTACTTC
CASSKLRLEVDEQYF
>-|TRBJ2-6|-|TRBV19
TGTGCCAGTAGTAGTTATAAGGGCGCTGGGGCCAACGTCCTGACTTTC
CASSSYKGAGANVLTF
>few|TRBJ2-1|-|TRBV18
TGTGCCAGCTCACCCGCCGGGGTACCGGGGCATGAGCAGTTCTTC
CASSPAGVPGHEQFF
>-|TRBJ2-2|-|TRBV5-1
TGCGCCAGCGGTACTCAGGGATCCACCGGGGAGCTGTTTTTT
CASGTQGSTGELFF
>few|TRBJ1-5|-|TRBV30
TGTGCCTGGAGTGTATCGAGGACCTTCCGGCAGGGCGCTCAGCCCCAGCATTTT
CAWSVSRTFRQGAQPQHF
>few|TRBJ1-3|-|TRBV12-3/TRBV12-4
TGTGCCAGCAGTTCTTTCAGAAAAAGGATCTCTGGAAACACCATATATTTT
CASSSFRKRISGNTIYF
>-|TRBJ2-3|-|TRBV7-2
TGTGCCAGCAGCTTCGGTCTCTCTGGAGGGAGAGATACGCAGTATTTT
CASSFGLSGGRDTQYF
>many|TRBJ1-2|-|TRBV7-9
TGTGCCAGCAGCTTATCGCGGGGCTATGGCTACACCTTC
CASSLSRGYGYTF
>many|TRBJ2-5|TRBD1|TRBV29-1
TGCAGCTCACGCAGGGGGAACGGCCAAGAGACCCAGTACTTC
CSSRRGNGQETQYF
>-|TRBJ1-5|-|TRBV20-1
TGCAGTGCCCCCCCCGGGCCGGGCAAGGGGTTCGTGGGTAGCAATCAGCCCCAGCATTTT
CSAPPGPGKGFVGSNQPQHF
>-|TRBJ2-5|TRBD2|TRBV25-1
TGTGCCAGCAGTAAACTAGCGGGCCTTGGAGAGACCCAGTACTTC
CASSKLAGLGETQYF
>few|TRBJ2-5|TRBD2|TRBV6-2/TRBV6-3
TGTGCCAGCAGTTATCTAGCGGGAGAACGGGAGCGAGAGACCCAGTACTTC
CASSYLAGERERETQYF
>-|TRBJ2-7|-|TRBV2
TGTGCCAGCTCCAAGACTACCTACTTCTACGAGCAGTACTTC
CASSKTTYFYEQYF
>few|TRBJ2-1|-|TRBV28
TGTGCCAGCAGTTTAGGCCGACTGGAGCAGTTCTTC
CASSLGRLEQFF
>-|TRBJ2-3|TRBD2|TRBV24-1
TGTGCCACCAGTGATACTAGCGCCACAGATACGCAGTATTTT
CATSDTSATDTQYF
>many|TRBJ2-3|-|TRBV15
TGTGCCACCAGCGGACATCTCCCTACGCAGTATTTT
CATSGHLPTQYF
>few|TRBJ1-1|TRBD1|TRBV7-6
TGTGCCAGCAGCGGGGGCGGGGGGACAGCTAACACTGAAGCTTTCTTT
CASSGGGGTANTEAFF
>-|TRBJ2-4|-|TRBV20-1
TGCAGTGCTAGAGATCTTGGAGTTGGAAAAAACATTCAGTACTTC
CSARDLGVGKNIQYF
>few|TRBJ1-5|TRBD1|TRBV10-3
TGTGCCATCAGGCCCGGGACAGGAGACAATCAGCCCCAGCATTTT
CAIRPGTGDNQPQHF
>few|TRBJ2-1|-|TRBV20-1
TGCAGTGCTGGGGGACCGGTGCAGTTCTTC
CSAGGPVQFF
>-|TRBJ2-3|TRBD2|TRBV20-1
TGCAGTGCTAGTAGGCGGGAGGGCCCCACAGATACGCAGTATTTT
CSASRREGPTDTQYF
>few|TRBJ1-3|TRBD1|TRBV12-3/TRBV12-4
TGTGCCAGCAGTTTAGCGGGGACAGGCCGAGGAAACACCATATATTTT
CASSLAGTGRGNTIYF
>-|TRBJ2-3|-|TRBV4-3
TGCGCCAGCAGCCGAGCCCAGTCTCTCACAGATACGCAGTATTTT
CASSRAQSLTDTQYF
>-|TRBJ1-2|TRBD1|TRBV7-9
TGTGCCAGCAGCTTTCGGGGACAGGGGAACTATGGCTACACCTTC
CASSFRGQGNYGYTF
>few|TRBJ2-1|-|TRBV6-2/TRBV6-3
TGTGCCAGCTCGTGGTACCGGGGACTTCCCATCTCCTACAATGAGCAGTTCTTC
CASSWYRGLPISYNEQFF
>many|TRBJ2-7|TRBD2|TRBV20-1
TGCAGTGCCCTTGATAGCGGGAGGAACTCCTACGAGCAGTACTTC
CSALDSGRNSYEQYF
>few|TRBJ2-1|TRBD1|TRBV6-2/TRBV6-3
TGTGCCAGCAGTTACGGACAGGGGGCGAGGGATGAGCAGTTCTTC
CASSYGQGARDEQFF
>many|TRBJ2-2|-|TRBV3-1
TGTGCCAGCAGCCAAGCCGGGGAGCTGTTTTTT
CASSQAGELFF
>-|TRBJ1-2|-|TRBV5-5
TGTGCCAGCAGCCTTCAGGGAAAGGCGTATGGCTACACCTTC
CASSLQGKAYGYTF
>-|TRBJ2-1|TRBD2|TRBV30
TGTGCCTGGAGTAAGGTAGCGGGGGGGACTGAGCAGTTCTTC
CAWSKVAGGTEQFF
>few|TRBJ2-5|TRBD1|TRBV19
TGTGCCAGCAAGACAGGGGCGCCCCATCAAGAGACCCAGTACTTC
CASKTGAPHQETQYF
>many|TRBJ2-5|TRBD1|TRBV7-9
TGTGCCAGCAGCCCCAGGGGGCCAGAGACCCAGTACTTC
CASSPRGPETQYF
>few|TRBJ2-1|-|TRBV29-1
TGCAGCGTTGGAAGGGGTTTAGGCAATGAGCAGTTCTTC
CSVGRGLGNEQFF
>few|TRBJ1-1|-|TRBV6-1
TGTGCCAGCACCCCCGGCAGGTCCATGAACACTGAAGCTTTCTTT
CASTPGRSMNTEAFF